Presented here are 31 T cell receptor beta chains from one specimen sequenced in a study of technical replicates of blood from several donors. Measured with immunoSEQ multiplex PCR; TCRdb has only the in-frame clones, and not every one. This repertoire shows over 70,000 clones, approximately 96% found once; its top ten account for 0.2%. Sequenced input: T cells isolated from PBMCs. The origin of the receptors is a human donor in good health.

J is TRBJ1-6 and V is TRBV7-9; no clear D gene. This CDR3 is 15 amino acids long. The V gene's germline CDR1 is SEHNR and CDR2 FQNEAQ (reference sequence). Deletions cut 5 bases from V and 3 bases from J, with 11 bases between. CDR3 sequence reads: CASSPPGVYNSPLHF. The CDR3 DNA is TGTGCCAGCAGCCCCCCCGGGGTCTATAATTCACCCCTCCACTTT.

J is TRBJ1-1 and V is TRBV28, with D perhaps matching TRBD1 (5 bases). The CDR3 is 14 amino acids. CDR1 is MDHEN and CDR2 is SYDVKM in the germline V gene. V was pared by 5 bases and J by 4 bases, with 14 bases between. The CDR3 DNA is TGTGCCAGCAGTACATACAGGATGGGCACTGAAGCTTTCTTT. Translating gives CASSTYRMGTEAFF.

The CDR3 DNA reads TGTGCCAGCAGCTTAAGTTTAAGCGACGGAGATACGCAGTATTTT. Its translation: CASSLSLSDGDTQYF. The chain has TRBV11-2 and TRBJ2-3, with D unresolved. Trimming shortened V by 2 bases and J by 5 bases, and 14 bases separated the two germline ends. The germline V gene has CDR1 SGHAT and CDR2 FQNNGV. The CDR3 has 15 residues.

V and J are TRBV2 and TRBJ2-7; 10 bases are shared with TRBD2. The CDR3 has 16 amino acids. The V and J ends lost 3 bases and 5 bases, in that order; junction bases with no gene match: 10. Germline CDR1 is SNHLY and CDR2 is FYNNEI. In nucleotides, the CDR3 is TGTGCCAGCAGTGATATCCTAGCGGGGGCCCTAGACGAGCAGTACTTC. Amino acids: CASSDILAGALDEQYF.

The CDR3: CSLMGAEANNYGYTF. CDR3 bases: TGCAGCCTTATGGGGGCAGAAGCAAATAACTATGGCTACACCTTC. This chain connects TRBV29-1 to TRBJ1-2, with D tentatively TRBD1 (6 bases). There are 15 residues in the CDR3. Trimming removed 8 bases at V and 1 base at J, with 20 bases between. Looked up from germline, CDR1 is SQVTM and CDR2 is ANQGSEA.

This clone was seen once. The rearrangement joins TRBV5-6 to TRBJ1-1, with a possible D match to TRBD1 (6 bases). CDR1 is SGHDT, CDR2 YYEEEE, per germline. The CDR3 is 15 residues long. V dropped 2 bases and J dropped 1 base, with 12 bases sitting between them. The CDR3 here is CASSFAGTPNTEAFF. CDR3 nucleotides: TGTGCCAGCAGCTTCGCCGGGACACCGAACACTGAAGCTTTCTTT.

This chain joins TRBV5-1 and TRBJ1-2; D ambiguous. The CDR3 covers 18 residues. CDR1 is SGHRS and CDR2 is YFSETQ in the germline V gene. The germline V and J ends were trimmed by 0 bases and 8 bases, with 26 bases remaining between them. CDR3 region: CASSLGLTVLLTTGGYTF. The CDR3 nucleotides read TGCGCCAGCAGCTTGGGATTGACGGTCCTACTAACCACCGGGGGCTACACCTTC.

This chain joins TRBV6-5 and TRBJ1-5; TRBD1 matches 8 bases. The V gene's germline CDR1 is MNHEY and CDR2 SVGAGI. With V trimmed by 4 bases and J by 7 bases, 9 bases remained unmatched. This CDR3 has 15 amino acids. CDR3 amino acids: CASSSQGAGEQPQHF. As DNA, the CDR3 is TGTGCCAGCAGTTCCCAGGGGGCGGGGGAGCAGCCCCAGCATTTT.

V gene TRBV6-5 combines with J gene TRBJ1-1, with no clear D. The CDR3 loop spans 16 amino acids. V was cut by 2 bases and J by 0 bases, with 13 bases left in between. The V gene's germline CDR1 is MNHEY and CDR2 SVGAGI. CDR3 DNA sequence: TGTGCCAGCAGTTACGGCAGGTTTTTTTTGAACACTGAAGCTTTCTTT. Protein sequence: CASSYGRFFLNTEAFF.

The chain carries TRBV5-6 and TRBJ1-4, with no clear D. With 4 bases removed from V and 5 bases from J, the gap between germline ends came to 12 bases. Germline V gives CDR1 SGHDT, CDR2 YYEEEE. The CDR3 contains 14 residues. The CDR3 is CASSRDLGNEKLFF. In DNA form, the CDR3 reads TGTGCCAGCAGCCGAGATCTGGGCAATGAAAAACTGTTTTTT.

V gene TRBV2 combines with J gene TRBJ2-7, with TRBD1 as a possible D gene (6 bases). The V end was cut by 6 bases, the J end by 1 base, with 13 bases between. The CDR3 runs 14 residues. Germline V gives CDR1 SNHLY, CDR2 FYNNEI. CDR3 bases: TGTGCCAGCAGCTCTCGGACAGCTTCCTACGAGCAGTACTTC. Encoded protein: CASSSRTASYEQYF. The whole variable domain, remainder taken from reference TRBV2 and TRBJ2-7, is EPEVTQTPSHQVTQMGQEVILRCVPISNHLYFYWYRQILGQKVEFLVSFYNNEISEKSEIFDDQFSVERPDGSNFTLKIRSTKLEDSAMYFCASSSRTASYEQYFGPGTRLTVT.

This clone was seen a single time. CDR3 sequence: CASSYGTGDMNTEAFF. The CDR3 region has the DNA TGTGCCAGCAGTTACGGTACAGGAGACATGAACACTGAAGCTTTCTTT. The V call is TRBV6-5, the J call TRBJ1-1, with D possibly matching TRBD1 (5 bases). The length of the CDR3 is 16 residues. The V and J ends lost 2 bases and 0 bases respectively, with 13 bases between them. Per germline, CDR1 MNHEY and CDR2 SVGAGI.

The V gene is TRBV28, the J gene TRBJ2-5; TRBD2 matches 9 bases. With 2 bases clipped from V and 7 bases from J, the junction kept 11 bases outside the gene matches. The CDR3 consists of 16 residues. Germline CDR1 MDHEN, CDR2 SYDVKM. Here the CDR3 reads CASSLVAGGSEGTQYF. The CDR3 DNA is TGTGCCAGCAGTTTAGTTGCGGGGGGGAGTGAAGGGACCCAGTACTTC.

The rearrangement links TRBV4-2 to TRBJ2-1, with a possible D match to TRBD1 (6 bases). Germline V lookup: CDR1 LGHNA, CDR2 YNFKEQ. Deletions cut 0 bases from V and 2 bases from J, with 11 bases between. This CDR3 is built from 16 residues. CDR3 in DNA: TGTGCCAGCAGCCAAGATTCACAGGGCGCCTACAATGAGCAGTTCTTC. It translates to CASSQDSQGAYNEQFF.

The J gene is TRBJ2-1, the V gene TRBV4-1, with 8 bases fitting TRBD1. The V and J ends lost 2 bases and 4 bases, in that order; junction bases with no gene match: 7. This CDR3 region has 16 residues. Germline CDR1 reads MGHRA; CDR2 reads YSYEKL. The CDR3 DNA reads as TGCGCCAGCAGCCAACCGATCGGACAGGGATACAATGAGCAGTTCTTC. As protein: CASSQPIGQGYNEQFF.

V usage is TRBV2 and J usage is TRBJ2-7; 9 bases fit TRBD1. The CDR3 has 15 amino acids. Germline CDR1 is SNHLY and CDR2 is FYNNEI. With 10 bases clipped from V and 2 bases from J, the junction kept 12 bases outside the gene matches. DNA for the CDR3: TGTGCCACCTCAGAAGTCCGGACAGGGGCCTACGAGCAGTACTTC. As protein: CATSEVRTGAYEQYF.

This clone has just one count. The V and J genes are TRBV28 and TRBJ2-3; possibly TRBD1 for D (6 bases). Per germline, CDR1 MDHEN and CDR2 SYDVKM. Trimming stripped 10 bases from V and 4 bases from J, with 18 bases between. The CDR3 consists of 14 residues. As DNA, the CDR3 is TGTGCCACCATAGCCGGGACAAATTCAGATACGCAGTATTTT. This codes for CATIAGTNSDTQYF.

The chain couples TRBV19 to TRBJ2-1; D is ambiguous. This CDR3 is built from 11 residues. V was shortened by 1 base and J by 11 bases, with 6 bases between the two germline ends. Germline V gene sequence: CDR1 LNHDA, CDR2 SQIVND (reference sequence). The CDR3 protein is CASSIGRQQFF. The CDR3 DNA reads as TGTGCCAGTAGTATAGGCAGGCAGCAGTTCTTC.

V usage is TRBV2 and J usage is TRBJ1-5, with a weak D call TRBD1 (5 bases). Germline CDR1 reads SNHLY; CDR2 reads FYNNEI. The CDR3 extends over 14 amino acids. V lost 3 bases, J lost 4 bases, and 10 bases lay in between. The DNA for the CDR3 is TGTGCCAGCAGTGACGCAGGGAAGAATCAGCCCCAGCATTTT. This sequence encodes CASSDAGKNQPQHF.

The chain has TRBV10-3 and TRBJ2-5, with 13 bases that match TRBD2. In germline, CDR1 is ENHRY, CDR2 SYGVKD. Trimming cost V 6 bases and J 5 bases; bases outside gene matches: 6. The CDR3 sequence is 15 residues long. The CDR3 DNA is TGTGCCATCAGGGAGACTAGCGGGAGGTCGGAGACCCAGTACTTC. Amino acid sequence: CAIRETSGRSETQYF.

The chain recombines TRBV28 with TRBJ1-4; D is possibly TRBD1 (5 bases). V gave up 6 bases and J gave up 7 bases, with 18 bases separating them. The CDR3 consists of 15 residues. From germline, CDR1 is MDHEN and CDR2 SYDVKM. The CDR3 here is CASRGPGGIGEKLFF. The CDR3 DNA is TGTGCCAGCAGGGGCCCCGGGGGTATTGGTGAAAAACTGTTTTTT.

The V and J genes are TRBV11-2 and TRBJ2-7; maybe TRBD1 (6 bases). Germline V gene sequence: CDR1 SGHAT, CDR2 FQNNGV. V was trimmed by 5 bases and J by 4 bases, leaving 18 bases between them. This CDR3 region has 15 residues. CDR3 sequence: CASSPAGTYPYEQYF. DNA of the CDR3: TGTGCCAGCAGCCCTGCCGGGACATACCCTTACGAGCAGTACTTC. The whole variable domain, filled in from reference TRBV11-2 and TRBJ2-7, reads EAGVAQSPRYKIIEKRQSVAFWCNPISGHATLYWYQQILGQGPKLLIQFQNNGVVDDSQLPKDRFSAERLKGVDSTLKIQPAKLEDSAVYLCASSPAGTYPYEQYFGPGTRLTVT.

The V gene is TRBV5-4, the J gene TRBJ2-7, with D uncertain. The CDR3 runs 16 residues. Per the germline V gene, CDR1 is SGHNT and CDR2 is YYREEE (reference sequence). Between the trimmed V and J ends, which lost 0 bases and 0 bases, there was a span of 13 bases. CDR3 sequence: CASSLGVLRSSYEQYF. The CDR3 DNA sequence: TGTGCCAGCAGCTTGGGCGTACTAAGGTCCTCCTACGAGCAGTACTTC.

CDR3 nucleotides: TGTGCCAGCAGCCGGACAGGGGGACCCTATGGCTACACCTTC. As protein: CASSRTGGPYGYTF. This rearrangement joins TRBV5-4 to TRBJ1-2; 10 nucleotides line up with TRBD1. The CDR3 covers 14 residues. Germline trimming cut 4 bases from V and 4 bases from J; bases unmatched to any gene: 4. Germline assignment: CDR1 SGHNT and CDR2 YYREEE (reference sequence).

The chain carries TRBV27 and TRBJ2-1, with 10 bases aligning to TRBD2. The CDR3 contains 16 residues. Trimming at V came to 4 bases and at J to 4 bases, leaving 7 bases not matched to a gene. Germline CDR1 and CDR2: MNHEY and SMNVEV (reference sequence). The CDR3 bases are TGTGCCAGCAGTTCACCAAGGACTAGCGGTTACAATGAGCAGTTCTTC. It codes for CASSSPRTSGYNEQFF.

J is TRBJ2-7 and V is TRBV18; D remains unclear. This CDR3 contains 14 residues. CDR1 is KGHSH and CDR2 is LQKENI in the germline V gene. V was trimmed by 4 bases and J by 0 bases, leaving 10 bases between them. The CDR3 loop reads CASSLDRSSYEQYF. The DNA for the CDR3 is TGTGCCAGCTCACTAGACCGGAGCTCCTACGAGCAGTACTTC.

V and J are TRBV4-1 and TRBJ2-7; D possibly corresponds to TRBD2 (5 bases). With 1 base removed from V and 6 bases from J, the gap between germline ends came to 16 bases. CDR3 length equals 15 residues. Germline values: CDR1 MGHRA, CDR2 YSYEKL. The CDR3: CASSQAMTAGVEQYF. The CDR3 coding sequence is TGCGCCAGCAGCCAAGCGATGACGGCGGGTGTCGAGCAGTACTTC.

This chain uses TRBV5-4 with TRBJ2-7; D remains ambiguous. The germline V gene encodes CDR1 SGHNT and CDR2 YYREEE (reference sequence). The CDR3 sequence is 13 residues long. V was clipped by 2 bases and J by 2 bases, with 8 bases between them. The CDR3 loop reads CASSLAGPYEQYF. As DNA, the CDR3 is TGTGCCAGCAGCTTAGCCGGTCCCTACGAGCAGTACTTC. The whole variable domain, remainder taken from reference TRBV5-4 and TRBJ2-7, is ETGVTQSPTHLIKTRGQQVTLRCSSQSGHNTVSWYQQALGQGPQFIFQYYREEENGRGNFPPRFSGLQFPNYSSELNVNALELDDSALYLCASSLAGPYEQYFGPGTRLTVT.

The J gene is TRBJ2-1, the V gene TRBV28; 8 nucleotides align to TRBD2. Germline V gene sequence: CDR1 MDHEN, CDR2 SYDVKM. V shed 5 bases, J shed 4 bases, and the junction held 10 bases outside the gene matches. This CDR3 has 16 residues. CDR3 coding DNA: TGTGCCAGCAGTCCCGTAACTAGCGGACTATACAATGAGCAGTTCTTC. This sequence encodes CASSPVTSGLYNEQFF. Drawing the rest from reference TRBV28 and TRBJ2-1, the complete variable domain is DVKVTQSSRYLVKRTGEKVFLECVQDMDHENMFWYRQDPGLGLRLIYFSYDVKMKEKGDIPEGYSVSREKKERFSLILESASTNQTSMYLCASSPVTSGLYNEQFFGPGTRLTVL.

This clone was counted a single time. The chain recombines TRBV5-4 with TRBJ2-5, with TRBD2 matching 10 bases. From germline, CDR1 is SGHNT and CDR2 YYREEE (reference sequence). CDR3 length equals 16 residues. J was trimmed by 10 bases and V by 1 base; bases with no gene match: 13. The chain's CDR3 is CASSLMEGEAGGGQYF. CDR3 DNA: TGTGCCAGCAGCTTGATGGAAGGTGAAGCGGGAGGGGGCCAGTACTTC.

The chain uses TRBV9 and TRBJ2-3, with a weak D call TRBD1 (5 bases). Trimming took off 5 bases at V and 6 bases at J, with 10 bases between the two ends. CDR3 length: 12 residues. The germline V gene has CDR1 SGDLS and CDR2 YYNGEE. The chain's CDR3 is CASRDIGDTQYF. DNA for the CDR3: TGTGCCAGCAGGGACATAGGGGATACGCAGTATTTT.